This TCR beta chain originates from a study of cytomegalovirus exposure and HLA in healthy donors. Donors consisted of healthy bone marrow donors. 60 Vbeta and 13 Jbeta primers were used in PCR. The method was immunoSEQ multiplex PCR; TCRdb's version includes in-frame clones alone and lacks a portion of them. The sample holds 180,000 or so clones, almost 80% seen once. Sequencing was performed on PBMCs. The receptor was derived from a man aged 50 to 59 in good health and CMV-seropositive.

The CDR3 coding sequence is TGCGCCAGCAGCCAAGATAAGGCTAGCAAGGCCGGGGAGCTGTTTTTT. Translated: CASSQDKASKAGELFF. The gene calls are TRBV4-1 and TRBJ2-2; TRBD2 might be the D (5 bases). V was shortened by 0 bases and J by 6 bases, with 14 bases between the two germline ends. There are 16 residues in the CDR3. The germline CDR1 and CDR2 sequences are MGHRA and YSYEKL.